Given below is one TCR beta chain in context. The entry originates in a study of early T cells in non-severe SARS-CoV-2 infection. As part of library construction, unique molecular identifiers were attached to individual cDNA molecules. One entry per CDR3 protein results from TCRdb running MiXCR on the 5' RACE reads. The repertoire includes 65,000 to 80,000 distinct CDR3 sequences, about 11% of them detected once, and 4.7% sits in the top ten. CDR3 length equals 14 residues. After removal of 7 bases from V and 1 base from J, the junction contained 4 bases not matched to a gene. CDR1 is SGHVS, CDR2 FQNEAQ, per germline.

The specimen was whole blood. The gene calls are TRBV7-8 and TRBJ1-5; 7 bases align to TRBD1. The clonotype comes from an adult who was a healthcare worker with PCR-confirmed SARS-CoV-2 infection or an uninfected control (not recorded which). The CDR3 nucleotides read TGTGCCAGCAACCCGGGACAGAGCAATCAGCCCCAGCATTTT. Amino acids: CASNPGQSNQPQHF.